This T cell receptor (beta chain) was identified in a study of cytomegalovirus exposure and HLA in healthy donors. General study findings and limits: Later, an analysis found that common viral pathogens appeared to be linked with several of the most significant clusters.

Both 60 Vbeta primers and 13 Jbeta primers went into the PCR. This table comes from immunoSEQ multiplex PCR, and its TCRdb copy is limited to in-frame clones, with some not included. The sample lists about 43,000 clones; around three quarters were seen once. This clone occurred a few times. Its antigen is not identified. V gave up 3 bases and J gave up 2 bases, with 2 bases separating them. In germline, CDR1 is SQVTM, CDR2 ANQGSEA. CDR3 length equals 12 residues. The chain uses TRBV29-1 and TRBJ2-6; no clear D gene. Sequenced: PBMCs. The sequence came from a man aged 30 to 39 in good health and CMV-seronegative. The CDR3 is CSVDTGANVLTF. The DNA of the CDR3 is TGCAGCGTTGACACTGGGGCCAACGTCCTGACTTTC.